This T cell receptor (beta chain) was observed in a study of metastatic and nonmetastatic thyroid tumors. Study-level findings and limits: It was reportedly found that TCR beta diversity was significantly higher in malignant thyroid tumors than in benign nodules, a difference seen in both blood and tumor samples.

The CDR3 totals 14 residues. From germline, CDR1 is MNHEY and CDR2 SVGEGT. No treatment had been given to any patient before thyroid surgery. Via MiXCR, TCRdb re-called the PCR reads. The table lists about 39,000 clones, over 10% of them singletons, with 9% to 10% in the top ten. Ten or more counts support this clone. No antigen is known for it. This may arise from a read error, as a much more abundant clone is one base away. The chain couples TRBV6-2 or TRBV6-3 to TRBJ1-5; the D gene is possibly TRBD1 (6 bases). Sequencing was done on a sample of blood. This TCR was recovered from a male donor with papillary thyroid cancer or a benign thyroid nodule (not recorded which). Some clones in this sample may be carry-over from other donors' samples. CDR3 sequence (DNA): TGTGACAGCAGCACCACAGGGAGCAATCAGCCCCAGCATTTT. This codes for CDSSTTGSNQPQHF.